This T cell receptor beta chain was captured in a study of T cell repertoires in cytomegalovirus infection. Study-level background: TCR beta signatures that were public indicated CMV infection and matching HLA type.

TCRdb reanalysed the reads using MiXCR and keeps one entry per CDR3 protein. Among about 76,000 distinct CDR3 sequences, approximately 3.7% were seen once, and the ten largest hold 3.5% to 6%. Study observations and caveats: Across the ex vivo response, the dominant clonotypes were HLA-C-restricted CMV-specific TCR beta clonotypes.

This clonotype was recorded many times. The antigen remains undetermined. Germline CDR1 reads SEHNR; CDR2 reads FQNEAQ (reference sequence). The length of the CDR3 is 15 residues. V gave up 6 bases and J gave up 5 bases; unmatched junction bases: 10. The chain joins TRBV7-9 to TRBJ2-1; 7 bases align to TRBD1. Source material: PBMCs. The TCR comes from a human donor in good health (CMV status not recorded). Some clones in this sample may be carry-over from other donors' samples. The CDR3 protein is CASSKGQAPNNEQFF. CDR3 nucleotides: TGTGCCAGCAGTAAAGGACAGGCACCCAACAATGAGCAGTTCTTC.